This passage covers 13 T cell receptor beta chains from one sample sequenced in a study of blood T cell repertoires in COVID-19. Profiled with immunoSEQ multiplex PCR; TCRdb holds only in-frame clones, not every one. The data show around 300,000 clones, around 86% seen once. The sample was PBMCs or T cells enriched from blood (not recorded which). The receptors shown here come from a woman aged 40 to 50 who had recovered from COVID-19.

This chain joins TRBV5-8 and TRBJ2-1; no reliable D call. V lost 4 bases, J lost 9 bases, and 5 bases lay in between. Germline values: CDR1 SGHTS, CDR2 YDEGEE. This CDR3 is built from 10 residues. The CDR3 sequence: CASSPSEQFF. CDR3 bases: TGTGCCAGCAGCCCCAGTGAGCAGTTCTTC.

V is TRBV2 and J is TRBJ2-2; D is unclear. This CDR3 has 14 amino acids. The germline V gene has CDR1 SNHLY and CDR2 FYNNEI. The germline V and J ends were trimmed by 5 bases and 0 bases, with 7 bases remaining between them. CDR3 DNA: TGTGCCAGCAGTCGGCTAGCGAACACCGGGGAGCTGTTTTTT. As protein: CASSRLANTGELFF.

As to this clone: An end of the junction differs from the germline gene, which may be a read error. The chain links TRBV11-3 to TRBJ1-2; TRBD1 agrees at 9 bases. From germline, CDR1 is SGHNT and CDR2 YENEEA. The CDR3 consists of 13 residues. The CDR3 sequence is CASSPGTGIHPFF. CDR3 sequence (DNA): TGTGCCAGCAGCCCCGGGACAGGGATTCACCCTTTCTTC.

The chain carries TRBV19 and TRBJ1-6, with TRBD1 identical over 9 bases. Trimming took 4 bases from V and 0 from J; bases not matched to a gene: 7. Per germline, CDR1 LNHDA and CDR2 SQIVND (reference sequence). The CDR3 extends over 18 amino acids. CDR3 nucleotides: TGTGCCAGTAGTAGGGGACAGGGAAAGAACTCCTATAATTCACCCCTCCACTTT. Encoded protein: CASSRGQGKNSYNSPLHF.

The chain carries TRBV2 and TRBJ2-3, with 7 bases aligning to TRBD2. Germline V gives CDR1 SNHLY, CDR2 FYNNEI. This CDR3 is built from 14 residues. Trimming cost V 5 bases and J 2 bases; bases outside gene matches: 4. This chain's CDR3 is CASSLAVSTDTQYF. In DNA form, the CDR3 reads TGTGCCAGCAGTCTAGCGGTTTCCACAGATACGCAGTATTTT.

This clone was counted a few times. V gene TRBV2 combines with J gene TRBJ1-1; D call uncertain. Trimming stripped 6 bases from V and 2 bases from J, with 16 bases between. Germline V gives CDR1 SNHLY, CDR2 FYNNEI. This CDR3 is 15 amino acids long. The CDR3, as DNA: TGTGCCAGCAGCGGGCGGGTGGCAGGCAACACTGAAGCTTTCTTT. Its translation is CASSGRVAGNTEAFF.

The rearrangement links TRBV6-6 to TRBJ1-6; D is perhaps TRBD1 (6 bases). The V gene's germline CDR1 is MNHNY and CDR2 SVGAGI (reference sequence). Trimming removed 7 bases from V and 10 bases from J, with 23 bases in between. There are 16 residues in the CDR3. The CDR3 DNA is TGTGCCAGCATAAGTAATGGGGGCCCAGCGGTCTCACCCCTCCACTTT. Residues: CASISNGGPAVSPLHF.

A word on this clone: Within the sample, other DNA sequences also encode this same CDR3. Here the CDR3 reads CASSLGQGGTEAFF. The CDR3 DNA follows: TGTGCCAGCAGCTTAGGACAGGGAGGCACTGAAGCTTTCTTT. The chain links TRBV11-2 to TRBJ1-1; 7 positions agree with TRBD1. V lost 1 base and J lost 4; bases outside the gene matches: 3. Germline CDR1 and CDR2: SGHAT and FQNNGV. This CDR3 has 14 amino acids. The entire variable domain, with the rest obtained from reference TRBV11-2 and TRBJ1-1, is as follows: EAGVAQSPRYKIIEKRQSVAFWCNPISGHATLYWYQQILGQGPKLLIQFQNNGVVDDSQLPKDRFSAERLKGVDSTLKIQPAKLEDSAVYLCASSLGQGGTEAFFGQGTRLTVV.

This sequence joins TRBV11-2 and TRBJ2-3; TRBD2 agrees at 7 bases. The germline gives CDR1 SGHAT, CDR2 FQNNGV. This CDR3 spans 14 amino acids. V lost 5 bases to trimming and J lost 4 bases; unmatched junction nucleotides: 6. The CDR3 nucleotides read TGTGCCAGCAGCCCCCGGACTAGTCCAGATACGCAGTATTTT. It specifies CASSPRTSPDTQYF.

The chain is built from TRBV2 and TRBJ1-4; the match to TRBD1 covers 8 bases. Trimming at V came to 3 bases and at J to 0 bases, leaving 6 bases not matched to a gene. Germline lookup yields CDR1 SNHLY and CDR2 FYNNEI. The CDR3 loop spans 17 amino acids. The CDR3 protein is CASSDPGQGTTNEKLFF. Written as DNA, the CDR3 is TGTGCCAGCAGTGACCCCGGACAGGGCACAACTAATGAAAAACTGTTTTTT.

CDR3 bases: TGCAGTGCTAGTAGGACTAGCGGGAGTAATGAGCAGTTCTTC. This translates into CSASRTSGSNEQFF. The chain joins TRBV20-1 to TRBJ2-1; 13 bases are shared with TRBD2. Germline V lookup: CDR1 DFQATT, CDR2 SNEGSKA (reference sequence). The V segment lost 3 bases and the J segment 7 bases; nucleotides outside the gene matches: 3. The CDR3 is 14 amino acids.

The chain recombines TRBV3-1 (or the pseudogene TRBV3-2) with TRBJ1-6; 9 bases align to TRBD1. V lost 3 bases, J lost 7 bases, and 4 bases stayed unmatched. The germline gives CDR1 LGHDT, CDR2 YNNKEL (reference sequence). The CDR3 has 15 amino acids. The CDR3 DNA reads as TGTGCCAGCAGCCAGACAGGGGGACCGAATTCACCCCTCCACTTT. It yields the protein CASSQTGGPNSPLHF.

The chain links TRBV5-4 to TRBJ2-7; TRBD2 aligns across 12 bases. CDR1 and CDR2 from the germline V gene are SGHNT and YYREEE (reference sequence). Losses at the gene ends were 5 bases for V and 5 bases for J; bases not matched to a gene: 5. The CDR3 is made up of 14 amino acids. CDR3 in DNA: TGTGCCAGCAGACTAGCGGGAGGTCGGCACGAGCAGTACTTC. This codes for CASRLAGGRHEQYF.